This T cell receptor (beta chain) was sequenced in a study of early T cells in non-severe SARS-CoV-2 infection. Study summary: The study sequenced bulk RNA from unsorted whole blood, with chains unpaired. Study-level results: VDJdb matching, biased toward anti-spike CD8 responses, missed private and CD4 specificities.

A note on this clonotype: The antigen remains unidentified.

Trimming removed 3 bases from V and 2 bases from J, with 9 bases in between. The germline gives CDR1 SGHDN, CDR2 FVKESK. The CDR3 length is 14 residues. Individual cDNA molecules were tagged with unique molecular identifiers. TCRdb reanalysed the 5' RACE reads using MiXCR and keeps one entry per CDR3 protein. The sample lists 30,000 to 40,000 distinct CDR3 sequences, approximately 9.2% occurring once. The source is an adult who was a healthcare worker with PCR-confirmed SARS-CoV-2 infection or an uninfected control (not recorded which). The rearrangement links TRBV14 to TRBJ2-3, with D unclear. The sequencing sample was made of whole blood. CDR3: CASSQQTLTDTQYF. Here the CDR3 DNA reads TGTGCCAGCAGCCAGCAGACGCTCACAGATACGCAGTATTTT.